The next 21 T cell receptor beta chains were all read from a single sample in a study of T cell responses to AZD1222 COVID-19 vaccine. Generated by immunoSEQ multiplex PCR, the TCRdb table keeps only in-frame clones and is missing some. The sample comprises around 160,000 clones, around nine tenths of which are singletons, and around 2.8% rests with the top ten. This specimen consisted of peripheral blood, obtained on day 0 of MenACWY control vaccination. These receptors all stem from an adult in good health.

The V and J genes are TRBV30 and TRBJ1-1, with D perhaps matching TRBD1 (6 bases). Germline V gene data show CDR1 as GTSNPN and CDR2 as SVGIG (reference sequence). The germline V and J ends were trimmed by 2 bases and 6 bases, with 16 bases remaining between them. This CDR3 contains 14 residues. CDR3 loop: CAWSFGTPRAEAFF. CDR3 DNA sequence: TGTGCCTGGAGTTTCGGGACACCGAGGGCTGAAGCTTTCTTT.

The V call is TRBV18, the J call TRBJ1-3; D not resolved. From germline, CDR1 is KGHSH and CDR2 LQKENI. The CDR3 loop spans 15 amino acids. Trimming left V 3 bases short and J 4 bases short, with 13 bases between. CDR3 residues: CASSPQEAMGNTIYF. CDR3 in DNA: TGTGCCAGCTCACCGCAGGAGGCGATGGGAAACACCATATATTTT.

V and J are TRBV5-4 and TRBJ2-2, with 7 bases identical to TRBD1. Germline V gene data show CDR1 as SGHNT and CDR2 as YYREEE (reference sequence). The CDR3 runs 16 residues. Germline trimming cut 4 bases from V and 0 bases from J; bases unmatched to any gene: 6. CDR3 DNA sequence: TGTGCCAGCAGCCCGGGACAGCGTACGAACACCGGGGAGCTGTTTTTT. Residues: CASSPGQRTNTGELFF.

The chain links TRBV29-1 to TRBJ2-7, with 9 bases that match TRBD2. Germline CDR1 reads SQVTM; CDR2 reads ANQGSEA. The CDR3 runs 16 residues. Germline trimming cut 7 bases from V and 6 bases from J; bases unmatched to any gene: 19. The CDR3 protein is CSALRSSGVLGPEQYF. CDR3 coding DNA: TGCAGCGCTCTGCGGTCTAGCGGGGTGTTAGGACCCGAGCAGTACTTC.

The J gene is TRBJ1-2, the V gene TRBV7-2; 9 bases are shared with TRBD1. Trimming took 5 bases from V and 3 from J; bases not matched to a gene: 4. From germline, CDR1 is SGHTA and CDR2 FQGNSA. CDR3 length: 14 amino acids. Here the CDR3 reads CASSPGTGYYGYTF. The CDR3 DNA reads as TGTGCCAGCAGCCCCGGGACAGGGTACTATGGCTACACCTTC.

V gene TRBV11-1 combines with J gene TRBJ2-7; TRBD2 matches 9 bases. This CDR3 spans 16 amino acids. Looked up from germline, CDR1 is SGHAT and CDR2 is FQDESV (reference sequence). J lost 2 bases, V lost 6 bases, and 11 bases had no gene match. This chain's CDR3 is CASRNSLPSGAYEQYF. The CDR3 nucleotides read TGTGCCAGCAGAAATTCACTGCCTAGCGGGGCCTACGAGCAGTACTTC.

This chain connects TRBV5-1 to TRBJ2-7; a possible D gene is TRBD1 (6 bases). Germline V CDR1 and CDR2: SGHRS, YFSETQ. V was clipped by 0 bases and J by 4 bases, with 14 bases between them. This CDR3 is built from 15 residues. This CDR3 is CASSLDWGHGYEQYF. As DNA, the CDR3 is TGCGCCAGCAGCTTGGACTGGGGACACGGTTACGAGCAGTACTTC.

The chain recombines TRBV30 with TRBJ1-1, with a tentative D call TRBD1 (5 bases). Germline CDR1 reads GTSNPN; CDR2 reads SVGIG (reference sequence). V lost 2 bases and J lost 0, with 13 bases in between. CDR3 length equals 15 residues. CDR3 nucleotides: TGTGCCTGGAGTCGGGGGGGAGACATGAACACTGAAGCTTTCTTT. It specifies CAWSRGGDMNTEAFF.

The chain employs TRBV11-3 and TRBJ2-1; TRBD2 agrees at 8 bases. Unmatched junction bases numbered 7, after V lost 5 bases and J lost 4 bases. This CDR3 has 15 residues. CDR1 SGHNT and CDR2 YENEEA come from the germline V gene. CDR3 sequence reads: CASSPGGGRYNEQFF. Written as DNA, the CDR3 is TGTGCCAGCAGCCCGGGGGGCGGGAGGTACAATGAGCAGTTCTTC.

The chain carries TRBV27 and TRBJ2-7; D might be TRBD1 or TRBD2, each matching 5 bases. The V end was cut by 1 base, the J end by 5 bases, with 6 bases between. Germline-derived CDR1 and CDR2 are MNHEY and SMNVEV (reference sequence). The CDR3 runs 12 residues. The CDR3 is CASSLLGDEQYF. In nucleotides, the CDR3 is TGTGCCAGCAGTTTATTGGGGGACGAGCAGTACTTC.

The rearrangement uses TRBV7-9 and TRBJ2-3; the D gene is possibly TRBD2 (5 bases). CDR1 is SEHNR and CDR2 is FQNEAQ in the germline V gene (reference sequence). V lost 5 bases and J lost 3, with 21 bases in between. CDR3 length: 17 amino acids. The CDR3 region has the DNA TGTGCCAGCAGCCCGGGGTCGCCAGCGCCAACAACAGATACGCAGTATTTT. Protein: CASSPGSPAPTTDTQYF. Looking up the rest from reference TRBV7-9 and TRBJ2-3 gives the full variable domain: DTGVSQNPRHKITKRGQNVTFRCDPISEHNRLYWYRQTLGQGPEFLTYFQNEAQLEKSRLLSDRFSAERPKGSFSTLEIQRTEQGDSAMYLCASSPGSPAPTTDTQYFGPGTRLTVL.

The chain carries TRBV6-2 or TRBV6-3 and TRBJ2-7; D gene uncertain. This CDR3 contains 15 residues. Germline lookup yields CDR1 MNHEY and CDR2 SVGEGT. V gave up 6 bases and J gave up 4 bases, with 19 bases separating them. The DNA for the CDR3 is TGTGCCAGCAGCCTCCGACCTACACGGAAATACGAGCAGTACTTC. Protein product: CASSLRPTRKYEQYF.

This clone has a single count. The chain combines TRBV7-3 with TRBJ1-6; D gene unclear. V was pared by 3 bases and J by 8 bases, with 11 bases between. The CDR3 is 14 residues long. In germline, CDR1 is SGHTA, CDR2 FQGTGA. This chain's CDR3 is CASSLGVIDSPLHF. As DNA, the CDR3 is TGTGCCAGCAGCTTGGGAGTGATTGATTCACCCCTCCACTTT. Together with reference TRBV7-3 and TRBJ1-6, the CDR3 gives the full variable domain: GAGVSQTPSNKVTEKGKYVELRCDPISGHTALYWYRQSLGQGPEFLIYFQGTGAADDSGLPNDRFFAVRPEGSVSTLKIQRTERGDSAVYLCASSLGVIDSPLHFGNGTRLTVT.

The chain has TRBV7-3 and TRBJ1-2; a weak D match, TRBD1 (6 bases). CDR3 length: 16 residues. Trimming shortened V by 5 bases and J by 2 bases, and 18 bases separated the two germline ends. The germline V gene has CDR1 SGHTA and CDR2 FQGTGA. CDR3 coding DNA: TGTGCCAGCAGCCCCGGGGGGGCGTCGCCAAACTATGGCTACACCTTC. Translated, it gives CASSPGGASPNYGYTF.

V is TRBV6-5 and J is TRBJ2-6; the D gene is possibly TRBD1 (6 bases). The germline V gene encodes CDR1 MNHEY and CDR2 SVGAGI. V was trimmed by 10 bases and J by 0 bases, leaving 10 bases between them. The CDR3 is made up of 14 amino acids. As DNA, the CDR3 is TGTGCCACTGGGACATTCTCTGGGGCCAACGTCCTGACTTTC. As protein: CATGTFSGANVLTF.

The V and J genes are TRBV6-5 and TRBJ2-1, with 10 bases matching TRBD2. The CDR3 has 14 residues. Germline V CDR1 and CDR2: MNHEY, SVGAGI. Losses at the gene ends were 7 bases for V and 3 bases for J; bases not matched to a gene: 3. CDR3 residues: CASTLAGGYNEQFF. The CDR3 DNA reads TGTGCCAGCACCTTAGCGGGAGGCTACAATGAGCAGTTCTTC.

This clone showed up just once. This chain connects TRBV2 to TRBJ2-2, with D possibly matching TRBD2 (6 bases). Trimming pared 0 bases from V and 6 bases from J, leaving 8 bases between. The CDR3 contains 14 residues. CDR1 is SNHLY and CDR2 is FYNNEI in the germline V gene. CDR3: CASSEARGSGELFF. Written as DNA, the CDR3 is TGTGCCAGCAGTGAAGCGCGGGGATCCGGGGAGCTGTTTTTT.

V gene TRBV5-6 combines with J gene TRBJ1-2; D remains unclear. The CDR3 has 14 residues. The V end was cut by 4 bases, the J end by 4 bases, with 14 bases between. Per the germline V gene, CDR1 is SGHDT and CDR2 is YYEEEE. In DNA form, the CDR3 reads TGTGCCAGCAGCCCCGGGGTTGGGATCTATGGCTACACCTTC. This translates into CASSPGVGIYGYTF.

This clone was recorded only once. The genes are TRBV29-1 and TRBJ2-6; possibly TRBD1 for D (5 bases). CDR1 and CDR2 from the germline V gene are SQVTM and ANQGSEA. V was pared by 4 bases and J by 2 bases, with 9 bases between. The CDR3 length is 14 residues. CDR3 loop: CSVGDSTGANVLTF. The DNA for the CDR3 is TGCAGCGTTGGTGACAGTACTGGGGCCAACGTCCTGACTTTC.

This rearrangement joins TRBV10-2 to TRBJ1-3, with unresolved D. The germline V gene encodes CDR1 WSHSY and CDR2 SAAADI. The CDR3 length is 14 residues. The V end was cut by 6 bases, the J end by 0 bases, with 9 bases between. CDR3 in DNA: TGCGCCAGCAGACGGTTATCCTCTGGAAACACCATATATTTT. It is translated as CASRRLSSGNTIYF.

The count of this clone is one. As DNA, the CDR3 is TGTGCCAGCAGCCAAAACGGGGAGGGCACCATATATTTT. Amino acid sequence: CASSQNGEGTIYF. V is TRBV3-1 (or the pseudogene TRBV3-2) and J is TRBJ1-3; no clear D. This CDR3 has 13 residues. Germline lookup yields CDR1 LGHDT and CDR2 YNNKEL (reference sequence). The germline V and J ends were trimmed by 2 bases and 9 bases, with 11 bases remaining between them.